These 28 T cell receptor beta chains share one sample of origin, sequenced in a study of beta chain features in type 1 diabetes. Study results and caveats: TCRB CDR3 length was moderately but significantly reduced in all four CD4+ subsets of Type 1 diabetes patients.

Sequenced material consisted of expressed TCRB transcripts (all of the isolated RNA was reverse transcribed). Here immunoSEQ multiplex PCR was the method, and the copy in TCRdb shows in-frame clones only, minus some. The sample records about 280,000 clones, over 12% being singletons. Their cognate antigens are unknown. The material sequenced was naive CD4+ T cells from blood. These receptors originate from a man aged 18 to 35 with type 1 diabetes.

This clone showed up just a few times. The chain has TRBV9 and TRBJ2-1; 8 nucleotides match TRBD1. V trimming: 3 bases; J trimming: 10 bases; junction bases outside the gene matches: 9. In germline, CDR1 is SGDLS, CDR2 YYNGEE. The CDR3 is 14 amino acids. CDR3 region: CASSGSQGGGEQFF. For the CDR3, the DNA is TGTGCCAGCAGCGGATCACAGGGGGGAGGCGAGCAGTTCTTC.

This chain joins TRBV7-9 and TRBJ1-1; perhaps TRBD1 as D (5 bases). Germline-derived CDR1 and CDR2 are SEHNR and FQNEAQ (reference sequence). V was pared by 5 bases and J by 3 bases, with 16 bases between. CDR3 length: 15 amino acids. The CDR3 DNA reads as TGTGCCAGCAGCCACATGGGCCCGGGGGACACTGAAGCTTTCTTT. Residues: CASSHMGPGDTEAFF.

For the CDR3, the DNA is TGTGCCAGTAGTAGAGGACAGGGGCGCGATCAGCCCCAGCATTTT. Translated, it gives CASSRGQGRDQPQHF. V gene TRBV19 combines with J gene TRBJ1-5; 9 positions agree with TRBD1. With V trimmed by 4 bases and J by 5 bases, 6 bases remained unmatched. Germline CDR1 reads LNHDA; CDR2 reads SQIVND (reference sequence). The CDR3 covers 15 residues.

This chain joins TRBV5-1 and TRBJ2-1, with D possibly TRBD2 on 5 matching bases. This CDR3 region has 15 residues. Trimming took 0 bases from V and 7 from J, leaving 14 bases between them. Germline CDR1 is SGHRS and CDR2 is YFSETQ. The CDR3 region has the DNA TGCGCCAGCAGCTTGGCGCAAGCCCCGGGGAATGAGCAGTTCTTC. This gives the protein CASSLAQAPGNEQFF.

V and J are TRBV4-1 and TRBJ1-1; D call uncertain. This CDR3 contains 14 residues. Germline loops: CDR1 MGHRA, CDR2 YSYEKL. The V end was cut by 4 bases, the J end by 1 base, with 10 bases between. The CDR3 region is CASSPAAENTEAFF. In DNA form, the CDR3 reads TGCGCCAGCAGCCCCGCCGCAGAGAACACTGAAGCTTTCTTT.

The J gene is TRBJ2-6, the V gene TRBV19; D is unresolved. CDR1 is LNHDA and CDR2 is SQIVND in the germline V gene (reference sequence). This CDR3 region has 17 residues. Trimming pared 3 bases from V and 1 base from J, leaving 13 bases between. This chain's CDR3 is CASSITASRSGANVLTF. The CDR3 bases are TGTGCCAGTAGTATTACAGCCTCGAGATCTGGGGCCAACGTCCTGACTTTC.

The rearrangement links TRBV18 to TRBJ2-2; no clear D gene. Germline lookup yields CDR1 KGHSH and CDR2 LQKENI. V dropped 5 bases and J dropped 4 bases, with 11 bases sitting between them. The CDR3 covers 14 residues. CDR3 nucleotides: TGTGCCAGCTCATCGGGTATGCGCACCGGGGAGCTGTTTTTT. Protein: CASSSGMRTGELFF.

The chain joins TRBV6-5 to TRBJ2-5; TRBD2 matches at 11 bases. Germline loops: CDR1 MNHEY, CDR2 SVGAGI. This CDR3 has 15 amino acids. Germline trimming cut 6 bases from V and 4 bases from J; bases unmatched to any gene: 7. As DNA, the CDR3 is TGTGCCAGCAGCTTGACTAGCGGGATCCGAGAGACCCAGTACTTC. Translation: CASSLTSGIRETQYF.

This clone was observed a handful of times. The chain has TRBV5-1 and TRBJ2-1; the match to TRBD2 covers 11 bases. Germline loops: CDR1 SGHRS, CDR2 YFSETQ. With 4 bases clipped from V and 8 bases from J, the junction kept 17 bases outside the gene matches. The CDR3 loop spans 18 amino acids. The CDR3 spells CASSRTGTSGSVGDEQFF. The CDR3 region has the DNA TGCGCCAGCAGCAGGACCGGGACTAGCGGTTCAGTTGGGGATGAGCAGTTCTTC.

The chain employs TRBV15 and TRBJ2-1; no reliable D call. V lost 0 bases, J lost 3 bases, and 12 bases lay in between. Germline CDR1 is LNHNV and CDR2 is YYDKDF (reference sequence). The CDR3 runs to 16 residues. DNA for the CDR3: TGTGCCACCAGCAGAGATCCATATCCCAGCTACAATGAGCAGTTCTTC. Residues: CATSRDPYPSYNEQFF.

The chain links TRBV11-2 to TRBJ2-7, with 9 bases that match TRBD1. Germline trimming cut 1 base from V and 6 bases from J; bases unmatched to any gene: 4. The CDR3 runs to 14 residues. Germline CDR1 is SGHAT and CDR2 is FQNNGV. CDR3 DNA: TGTGCCAGCAGCTTAGGGGACAGGGTGGGCGAGCAGTACTTC. This gives the protein CASSLGDRVGEQYF.

With respect to this clone: An end of the junction does not agree with germline; a read error may underlie this. J is TRBJ1-1 and V is TRBV30; 8 nucleotides agree with TRBD1. The CDR3 sequence is 10 residues long. Germline V CDR1 and CDR2: GTSNPN, SVGIG (reference sequence). The chain's CDR3 is CAWSETGVTF. The CDR3 DNA is TGTGCCTGGAGCGAGACAGGGGTGACATTT.

The chain combines TRBV7-9 with TRBJ2-3, with TRBD2 as a possible D gene (6 bases). Germline loops: CDR1 SEHNR, CDR2 FQNEAQ (reference sequence). V lost 5 bases to trimming and J lost 10 bases, with 25 bases between them. This CDR3 region has 16 residues. The CDR3 DNA reads as TGTGCCAGCAGCGGGGGGACTTCCCCACTTACCCCACCGCAGTATTTT. Protein product: CASSGGTSPLTPPQYF.

This chain links TRBV7-2 with TRBJ1-6, with 9 bases identical to TRBD1. Trimming removed 4 bases from V and 7 bases from J; junction bases left unmatched: 8. This CDR3 is built from 16 residues. Germline CDR1 is SGHTA and CDR2 is FQGNSA. CDR3 DNA sequence: TGTGCCAGCAGCTACCGTCCCGGGACAGGGAATTCACCCCTCCACTTT. Its protein is CASSYRPGTGNSPLHF.

This clone turned up a few times. The CDR3 nucleotides are TGTGCCAGTAGTATCGGTAGTCAAGAGACCCAGTACTTC. This codes for CASSIGSQETQYF. The chain has TRBV19 and TRBJ2-5; no definite D call. The CDR3 totals 13 residues. The germline V and J ends were trimmed by 3 bases and 2 bases, with 7 bases remaining between them. Germline V gives CDR1 LNHDA, CDR2 SQIVND (reference sequence).

The chain links TRBV15 to TRBJ1-5, with 10 bases fitting TRBD1. V trimming: 5 bases; J trimming: 6 bases; junction bases outside the gene matches: 4. CDR3 length equals 14 residues. Germline-derived CDR1 and CDR2 are LNHNV and YYDKDF (reference sequence). CDR3 nucleotide sequence: TGTGCCACCAGCCGGGACAGGGGATCTCAGCCCCAGCATTTT. It codes for CATSRDRGSQPQHF. The entire variable domain, with the rest obtained from reference TRBV15 and TRBJ1-5, is as follows: DAMVIQNPRYQVTQFGKPVTLSCSQTLNHNVMYWYQQKSSQAPKLLFHYYDKDFNNEADTPDNFQSRRPNTSFCFLDIRSPGLGDTAMYLCATSRDRGSQPQHFGDGTRLSIL.

This chain links TRBV5-1 with TRBJ1-3; 11 bases agree with TRBD1. The CDR3 is 16 residues long. The germline V gene encodes CDR1 SGHRS and CDR2 YFSETQ. V lost 4 bases, J lost 3 bases, and 6 bases stayed unmatched. CDR3 loop: CASSRGQGADGNTIYF. The CDR3 DNA follows: TGCGCCAGCAGCCGTGGACAGGGGGCGGATGGAAACACCATATATTTT.

In its sample, this clone was seen a few times. The DNA of the CDR3 is TGTGCCAGCAGTCTCGACTGGTCGGGTGGTGGCTACACCTTC. Its translation: CASSLDWSGGGYTF. J is TRBJ1-2 and V is TRBV6-6; D is ambiguous. The CDR3 has 14 amino acids. The V gene's germline CDR1 is MNHNY and CDR2 SVGAGI (reference sequence). Trimming took 5 bases from V and 7 from J, leaving 17 bases between them.

The rearrangement links TRBV5-1 to TRBJ2-3; 8 positions agree with TRBD2. Trimming cost V 0 bases and J 3 bases; bases outside gene matches: 6. Germline CDR1 reads SGHRS; CDR2 reads YFSETQ. The CDR3 is 16 residues long. CDR3 loop: CASSLAKRESTDTQYF. CDR3 sequence (DNA): TGCGCCAGCAGCTTGGCCAAGCGGGAGTCAACAGATACGCAGTATTTT.

V gene TRBV7-2 combines with J gene TRBJ2-3; D ambiguous. Germline CDR1 and CDR2: SGHTA and FQGNSA. The CDR3 extends over 16 amino acids. V gave up 3 bases and J gave up 6 bases, with 19 bases separating them. DNA for the CDR3: TGTGCCAGCAGCTTTCCACTGGCGGAGCATGGGGATACGCAGTATTTT. Its protein product is CASSFPLAEHGDTQYF.

This clone was seen more than once but under ten times. The chain employs TRBV5-6 and TRBJ2-7; D might be TRBD1 (5 bases). Trimming pared 4 bases from V and 0 bases from J, leaving 14 bases between. From germline, CDR1 is SGHDT and CDR2 YYEEEE. The CDR3 totals 15 residues. The CDR3 reads CASSLTKTVSYEQYF. The CDR3, as DNA: TGTGCCAGCAGCCTAACTAAGACAGTCTCCTACGAGCAGTACTTC.

This clone came up once. The V and J genes are TRBV9 and TRBJ1-2; D perhaps matches TRBD1 (6 bases). CDR3 size: 16 residues. Germline V gene sequence: CDR1 SGDLS, CDR2 YYNGEE. Between the trimmed V and J ends, which lost 4 bases and 7 bases, there was a span of 23 bases. Written as DNA, the CDR3 is TGTGCCAGCAGCACACAAGGCACAGGGAGCCCCCTTGGCTACACCTTC. As protein: CASSTQGTGSPLGYTF.

V and J are TRBV7-2 and TRBJ1-1; D may be TRBD1 (6 bases). The length of the CDR3 is 15 residues. Trimming removed 1 base at V and 6 bases at J, with 15 bases between. Germline CDR1 SGHTA, CDR2 FQGNSA. CDR3 bases: TGTGCCAGCAGCTTAGACGGGGACATTAGGGCTGAAGCTTTCTTT. It yields the protein CASSLDGDIRAEAFF.

This clone was recorded a few times. The genes are TRBV11-2 and TRBJ1-6, with 12 positions matching TRBD1. Trimming cost V 7 bases and J 10 bases; bases outside gene matches: 14. This CDR3 has 17 amino acids. Germline assignment: CDR1 SGHAT and CDR2 FQNNGV. The CDR3 here is CASNPFAGQGARSPLHF. The CDR3 coding sequence is TGTGCCAGCAACCCCTTTGCGGGACAGGGGGCACGCTCACCCCTCCACTTT.

This clone turned up a few times. The chain carries TRBV9 and TRBJ1-1, with TRBD1 matching 10 bases. With 0 bases clipped from V and 11 bases from J, the junction kept 10 bases outside the gene matches. From germline, CDR1 is SGDLS and CDR2 YYNGEE. CDR3 size: 15 residues. CDR3 residues: CASSVGHIGQGEAFF. The CDR3 nucleotides are TGTGCCAGCAGCGTAGGCCACATAGGACAGGGGGAGGCTTTCTTT.

This clone occurred a few times. J is TRBJ1-5 and V is TRBV2; 8 bases fit TRBD1. There are 15 residues in the CDR3. Per germline, CDR1 SNHLY and CDR2 FYNNEI. V lost 5 bases, J lost 5 bases, and 8 bases stayed unmatched. CDR3 DNA: TGTGCCAGCAGTTTGGGCGGGACAGGCCATCAGCCCCAGCATTTT. This codes for CASSLGGTGHQPQHF.

In this sample, this clone turned up a few times. The V and J genes are TRBV6-1 and TRBJ2-7, with 8 bases lining up with TRBD1. The germline V gene encodes CDR1 MNHNS and CDR2 SASEGT. Losses at the gene ends were 7 bases for V and 2 bases for J; bases not matched to a gene: 4. The CDR3 extends over 13 amino acids. The CDR3 DNA reads TGTGCCAGCACCAAGACAGGGGCCTACGAGCAGTACTTC. Protein sequence: CASTKTGAYEQYF.

A few counts support this clone. The rearrangement uses TRBV25-1 and TRBJ2-1; TRBD2 agrees at 8 bases. The CDR3 sequence is 13 residues long. Trimming removed 2 bases from V and 10 bases from J; junction bases left unmatched: 4. The V gene's germline CDR1 is MGHDK and CDR2 SYGVNS. CDR3 DNA sequence: TGTGCCAGCAGTGAACGGGCTAGCGGGGAGCAGTTCTTC. As protein: CASSERASGEQFF.